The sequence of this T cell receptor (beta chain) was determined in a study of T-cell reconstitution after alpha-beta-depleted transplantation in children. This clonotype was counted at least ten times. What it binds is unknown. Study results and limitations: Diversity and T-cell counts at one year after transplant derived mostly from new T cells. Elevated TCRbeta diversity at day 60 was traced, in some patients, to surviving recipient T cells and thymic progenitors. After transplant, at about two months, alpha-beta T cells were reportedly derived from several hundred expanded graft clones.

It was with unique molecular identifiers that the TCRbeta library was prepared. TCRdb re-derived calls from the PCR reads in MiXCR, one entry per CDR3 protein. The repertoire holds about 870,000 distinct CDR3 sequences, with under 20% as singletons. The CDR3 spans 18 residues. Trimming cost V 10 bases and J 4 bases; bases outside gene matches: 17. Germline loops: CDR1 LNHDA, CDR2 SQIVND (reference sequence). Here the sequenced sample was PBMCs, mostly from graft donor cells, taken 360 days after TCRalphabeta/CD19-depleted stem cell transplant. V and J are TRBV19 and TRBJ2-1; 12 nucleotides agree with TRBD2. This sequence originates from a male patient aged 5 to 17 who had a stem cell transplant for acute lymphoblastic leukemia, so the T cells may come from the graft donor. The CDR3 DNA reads TGTGCCACCCACAGAGGACTAGCGGGACGGGGGCCTTACAATGAGCAGTTCTTC. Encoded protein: CATHRGLAGRGPYNEQFF.